Following are 2 T cell receptor beta chains from one sample sequenced in a study of blood T cell repertoires in COVID-19. TCRdb's table, derived via immunoSEQ multiplex PCR, lists solely in-frame clones and lacks some. This table has roughly 73,000 clones, 60% to 85% appearing once. Source material: peripheral blood. The receptor set was obtained from a man between 65 and 85 years old with acute or convalescent COVID-19.

This clone was counted a few times. The chain joins TRBV7-2 to TRBJ2-7; 9 bases align to TRBD1. J lost 2 bases, V lost 4 bases, and 3 bases had no gene match. Germline CDR1 SGHTA, CDR2 FQGNSA. There are 14 residues in the CDR3. CDR3 protein: CASSSGTGPYEQYF. CDR3 DNA: TGTGCCAGCAGCTCCGGGACAGGGCCCTACGAGCAGTACTTC.

The chain joins TRBV6-5 to TRBJ1-4, with 7 bases that match TRBD1. V lost 6 bases, J lost 8 bases, and 6 bases stayed unmatched. The germline V gene encodes CDR1 MNHEY and CDR2 SVGAGI. The CDR3 is 13 residues long. CDR3 sequence (DNA): TGTGCCAGCAGGCGACAGGGTGGGGAAAAACTGTTTTTT. The encoded protein is CASRRQGGEKLFF.